The 6 T cell receptor beta chains in this list originate from one sample, sequenced in a study of cytomegalovirus exposure and HLA in healthy donors. Both 60 Vbeta primers and 13 Jbeta primers went into the PCR. The table came from immunoSEQ multiplex PCR; TCRdb's copy has only in-frame clones and leaves some out. The repertoire holds 95,000 or so clones, 81% seen once, with about 3.9% in the top ten. The sequenced material came from PBMCs. The origin of the receptors is a woman between 65 and 79 years old in good health and CMV-seropositive.

V and J are TRBV15 and TRBJ1-2; D ambiguous. Per the germline V gene, CDR1 is LNHNV and CDR2 is YYDKDF (reference sequence). This CDR3 spans 15 amino acids. Between the trimmed V and J ends, which lost 0 bases and 7 bases, there was a span of 15 bases. This CDR3 is CATSRDRSGVSGYTF. CDR3 bases: TGTGCCACCAGCAGAGATCGTTCCGGGGTTTCTGGCTACACCTTC.

This chain joins TRBV7-8 and TRBJ2-7, with 8 bases matching TRBD2. Trimming took 10 bases from V and 5 from J; bases not matched to a gene: 13. The CDR3 is made up of 14 amino acids. Germline-derived CDR1 and CDR2 are SGHVS and FQNEAQ. Written as DNA, the CDR3 is TGTGCCACCTTAAGCGGGAGTAGTGAAGACGAGCAGTACTTC. It specifies CATLSGSSEDEQYF. Together with reference TRBV7-8 and TRBJ2-7, the CDR3 gives the full variable domain: GAGVSQSPRYKVAKRGQDVALRCDPISGHVSLFWYQQALGQGPEFLTYFQNEAQLDKSGLPSDRFFAERPEGSVSTLKIQRTQQEDSAVYLCATLSGSSEDEQYFGPGTRLTVT.

This chain uses TRBV28 with TRBJ2-5; TRBD1 aligns across 9 bases. V shed 4 bases and J 2 bases; nucleotides not matched to a gene: 5. From germline, CDR1 is MDHEN and CDR2 SYDVKM. This CDR3 spans 15 amino acids. The CDR3 DNA is TGTGCCAGCAGTTCACAAGGACAGGGGCAAGAGACCCAGTACTTC. Protein: CASSSQGQGQETQYF.

The chain uses TRBV7-2 and TRBJ1-4, with D unclear. V dropped 5 bases and J dropped 2 bases, with 18 bases sitting between them. The CDR3 loop spans 17 amino acids. Germline CDR1 is SGHTA and CDR2 is FQGNSA. CDR3: CASSPQRAERTNEKLFF. The DNA for the CDR3 is TGTGCCAGCAGCCCCCAGAGGGCGGAAAGGACTAATGAAAAACTGTTTTTT.

V usage is TRBV7-9 and J usage is TRBJ1-4; D ambiguous. The CDR3 has 15 residues. V shed 4 bases and J shed 6 bases, with 15 bases lying between them. Germline CDR1 SEHNR, CDR2 FQNEAQ (reference sequence). Here the CDR3 reads CASSSEGSGDEKLFF. The DNA of the CDR3 is TGTGCCAGCAGCTCGGAGGGCTCCGGGGATGAAAAACTGTTTTTT.

V gene TRBV10-3 combines with J gene TRBJ2-2; 14 bases map to TRBD2. Germline loops: CDR1 ENHRY, CDR2 SYGVKD. The trim removed 2 bases at V and 6 bases at J, leaving 2 bases unmatched. This CDR3 comprises 16 residues. Written as DNA, the CDR3 is TGTGCCATCAGTGAGGGGACTAGCGGGAGATCCGGGGAGCTGTTTTTT. It codes for CAISEGTSGRSGELFF.